What follows describes a single T cell receptor beta chain. Its specificity is unknown. The sample originates from a study of yellow fever vaccine responses in identical twins. Study results and limitations: Vaccine T cell responses of twins reportedly seemed partly convergent and partly personalized.

In TCRdb, the RT-PCR reads were re-called with MiXCR into one record per CDR3 protein. This sample has some 4,000 distinct CDR3 sequences, with approximately 84% found just once. Trimming shortened V by 3 bases and J by 15 bases, and 12 bases separated the two germline ends. The CDR3 is made up of 11 amino acids. The V gene's germline CDR1 is SNHLY and CDR2 FYNNEI. This TCR was recovered from a woman younger than 30 who received the yellow fever vaccine. The material was T cells from blood (PBMCs), unsorted or a sorted subset (not recorded which), obtained before or after yellow fever vaccination (not recorded which). The J gene is TRBJ2-1, the V gene TRBV2, with D possibly matching TRBD1 (8 bases). The CDR3 region has the DNA TGTGCCAGCAGTGATTACAGGGGGGGGTTCTTC. It encodes CASSDYRGGFF.